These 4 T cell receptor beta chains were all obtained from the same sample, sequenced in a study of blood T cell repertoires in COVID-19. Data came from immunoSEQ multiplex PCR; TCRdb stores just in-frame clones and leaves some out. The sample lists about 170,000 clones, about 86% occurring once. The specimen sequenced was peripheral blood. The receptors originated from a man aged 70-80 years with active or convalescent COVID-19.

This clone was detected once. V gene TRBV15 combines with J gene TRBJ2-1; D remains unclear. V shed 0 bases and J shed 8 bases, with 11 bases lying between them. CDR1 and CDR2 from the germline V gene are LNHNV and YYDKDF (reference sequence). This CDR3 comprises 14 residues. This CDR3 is CATSRDRLRDEQFF. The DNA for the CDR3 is TGTGCCACCAGCAGAGATCGATTGCGCGATGAGCAGTTCTTC.

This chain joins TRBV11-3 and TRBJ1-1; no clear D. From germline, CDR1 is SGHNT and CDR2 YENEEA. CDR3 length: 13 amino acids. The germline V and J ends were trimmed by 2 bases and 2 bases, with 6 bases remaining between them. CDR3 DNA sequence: TGTGCCAGCAGCTTAACTGGTAACACTGAAGCTTTCTTT. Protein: CASSLTGNTEAFF.

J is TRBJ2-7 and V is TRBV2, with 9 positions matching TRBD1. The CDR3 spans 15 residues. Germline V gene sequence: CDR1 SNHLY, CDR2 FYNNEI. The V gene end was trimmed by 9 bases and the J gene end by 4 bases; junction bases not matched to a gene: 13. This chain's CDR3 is CAREGARDRAYEQYF. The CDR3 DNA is TGTGCCAGAGAGGGAGCCCGGGACAGGGCTTACGAGCAGTACTTC.

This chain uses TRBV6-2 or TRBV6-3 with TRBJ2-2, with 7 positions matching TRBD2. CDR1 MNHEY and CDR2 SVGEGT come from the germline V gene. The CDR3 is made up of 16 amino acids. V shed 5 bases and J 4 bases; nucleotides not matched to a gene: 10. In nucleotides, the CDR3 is TGTGCCAGCAGTGCCCAGGGAGGGCGTGGCACCGGGGAGCTGTTTTTT. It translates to CASSAQGGRGTGELFF.